This is a list of T cell receptor beta chains from one sample in a study of T cell repertoires in breast cancer. In TCRdb, the emulsion pairing reads were re-called with MiXCR into one record per CDR3 protein. The data show approximately 40,000 distinct CDR3 sequences, under 50% seen once. The sequenced sample was CD8+ T cells. The receptors originated from a pool of human donors with breast cancer or a healthy control (not recorded which). The CDR3 runs from the conserved cysteine through the conserved F or W. D genes are given only for firm matches. Clone size is not always given. Where it is, it says once, few, many or a class for expanded clones.

abundance: few
d_gene: -
v_gene: TRBV20-1
len: 11
j_gene: TRBJ2-7
CDR3aa: CSASTPDEQYF
CDR3nt: TGCAGTGCGTCTACCCCGGACGAGCAGTACTTC

abundance: few
d_gene: -
v_gene: TRBV20-1
len: 15
j_gene: TRBJ2-5
CDR3aa: CSSVFGGPLQETQYF
CDR3nt: TGCAGTTCCGTCTTCGGCGGGCCCTTACAAGAGACCCAGTACTTC

abundance: -
d_gene: -
v_gene: TRBV30
len: 13
j_gene: TRBJ1-1
CDR3aa: CAWSRQLYSEAFF
CDR3nt: TGTGCCTGGAGTCGACAGCTCTACTCTGAAGCTTTCTTT

abundance: few
d_gene: -
v_gene: TRBV6-2/TRBV6-3
len: 14
j_gene: TRBJ2-1
CDR3aa: CASSPPVHYNEQFF
CDR3nt: TGTGCCAGCAGTCCCCCGGTGCATTACAATGAGCAGTTCTTC

abundance: few
d_gene: TRBD1
v_gene: TRBV10-3
len: 14
j_gene: TRBJ1-1
CDR3aa: CAIRRDRGSPEAFF
CDR3nt: TGTGCCATCAGGAGGGACAGGGGGTCACCTGAAGCTTTCTTT

abundance: few
d_gene: TRBD2
v_gene: TRBV29-1
len: 17
j_gene: TRBJ2-1
CDR3aa: CSVVPNLAGVSLNEQFF
CDR3nt: TGCAGCGTTGTCCCCAATTTAGCGGGAGTAAGTTTGAATGAGCAGTTCTTC

abundance: -
d_gene: -
v_gene: TRBV2
len: 12
j_gene: TRBJ2-7
CDR3aa: CASRPKEDEQDF
CDR3nt: TGTGCCAGCAGACCGAAAGAGGACGAGCAGGACTTC

abundance: -
d_gene: TRBD2
v_gene: TRBV18
len: 15
j_gene: TRBJ2-7
CDR3aa: CASSPELAGDTEQYF
CDR3nt: TGTGCCAGCTCACCGGAACTAGCGGGAGATACCGAGCAGTACTTC

abundance: -
d_gene: -
v_gene: TRBV20-1
len: 13
j_gene: TRBJ2-7
CDR3aa: CSARVVSVEEQYF
CDR3nt: TGCAGTGCTAGAGTGGTCTCGGTAGAAGAGCAGTACTTC

abundance: -
d_gene: TRBD1
v_gene: TRBV7-8
len: 19
j_gene: TRBJ1-5
CDR3aa: CASSPGTAAALYSNQPQHF
CDR3nt: TGTGCCAGCAGTCCCGGGACAGCCGCCGCCCTATATAGCAATCAGCCCCAGCATTTT

abundance: -
d_gene: TRBD1
v_gene: TRBV19
len: 13
j_gene: TRBJ1-2
CDR3aa: CASTRQGGYGYTF
CDR3nt: TGTGCCAGTACCCGACAGGGGGGTTATGGCTACACCTTC

abundance: -
d_gene: -
v_gene: TRBV20-1
len: 15
j_gene: TRBJ2-3
CDR3aa: CSASQGRRSTDTQYF
CDR3nt: TGCAGTGCTAGTCAGGGCAGGAGGAGCACAGATACGCAGTATTTT

abundance: -
d_gene: -
v_gene: TRBV4-1
len: 17
j_gene: TRBJ1-1
CDR3aa: CASSQDVWAFRHTEAFF
CDR3nt: TGCGCCAGCAGCCAAGATGTTTGGGCGTTTCGACACACTGAAGCTTTCTTT

abundance: -
d_gene: -
v_gene: TRBV12-3/TRBV12-4
len: 13
j_gene: TRBJ2-3
CDR3aa: CASSSALTDTQYF
CDR3nt: TGTGCCAGCAGCTCAGCCTTAACAGATACGCAGTATTTT

abundance: -
d_gene: -
v_gene: TRBV5-1
len: 14
j_gene: TRBJ2-1
CDR3aa: CASSSTQWRHEQFF
CDR3nt: TGCGCCAGCAGCTCGACACAGTGGAGGCATGAGCAGTTCTTC

abundance: many
d_gene: -
v_gene: TRBV7-2
len: 14
j_gene: TRBJ2-3
CDR3aa: CASSFRGHTDTQYF
CDR3nt: TGTGCCAGCAGCTTCCGCGGCCACACAGATACGCAGTATTTT

abundance: few
d_gene: -
v_gene: TRBV20-1
len: 14
j_gene: TRBJ1-2
CDR3aa: CSAALGGKNYGYTF
CDR3nt: TGCAGTGCTGCCTTGGGGGGGAAAAACTATGGCTACACCTTC

abundance: few
d_gene: -
v_gene: TRBV20-1
len: 16
j_gene: TRBJ2-5
CDR3aa: CSARGDLGGPSETQYF
CDR3nt: TGCAGTGCTAGAGGAGACCTGGGGGGGCCGTCAGAGACCCAGTACTTC

abundance: few
d_gene: -
v_gene: TRBV7-6
len: 16
j_gene: TRBJ2-1
CDR3aa: CASSSPLSGTPDEQFF
CDR3nt: TGTGCCAGCAGCTCCCCCTTGTCGGGCACCCCCGATGAGCAGTTCTTC

abundance: -
d_gene: -
v_gene: TRBV12-3/TRBV12-4
len: 14
j_gene: TRBJ1-1
CDR3aa: CASSSQGKGTEAFF
CDR3nt: TGTGCCAGCAGTTCCCAGGGGAAGGGCACTGAAGCTTTCTTT

abundance: few
d_gene: TRBD2
v_gene: TRBV20-1
len: 14
j_gene: TRBJ2-1
CDR3aa: CSASTSGWGNEQFF
CDR3nt: TGCAGTGCTTCCACTAGCGGGTGGGGCAATGAGCAGTTCTTC

abundance: -
d_gene: TRBD1
v_gene: TRBV27
len: 19
j_gene: TRBJ2-3
CDR3aa: CASRQAGTGGHGSTDTQYF
CDR3nt: TGTGCCAGCAGACAAGCAGGGACAGGGGGCCACGGTAGCACAGATACGCAGTATTTT

abundance: many
d_gene: TRBD2
v_gene: TRBV6-1
len: 15
j_gene: TRBJ2-3
CDR3aa: CASSGTSGGADTQYF
CDR3nt: TGTGCCAGCAGTGGGACTAGCGGGGGGGCAGATACGCAGTATTTT

abundance: -
d_gene: -
v_gene: TRBV28
len: 15
j_gene: TRBJ1-6
CDR3aa: CASINPQGYNSPLHF
CDR3nt: TGTGCCAGCATCAACCCCCAGGGTTATAATTCACCCCTCCACTTT

abundance: few
d_gene: TRBD2
v_gene: TRBV10-3
len: 15
j_gene: TRBJ2-3
CDR3aa: CAISPSGTSTDTQYF
CDR3nt: TGTGCCATCAGCCCTAGCGGAACTAGCACAGATACGCAGTATTTT

abundance: -
d_gene: -
v_gene: TRBV6-2/TRBV6-3
len: 12
j_gene: TRBJ2-1
CDR3aa: CASSWVGNEQFF
CDR3nt: TGTGCCAGCAGTTGGGTGGGCAATGAGCAGTTCTTC

abundance: -
d_gene: -
v_gene: TRBV10-3
len: 13
j_gene: TRBJ1-1
CDR3aa: CAISEEAHTEAFF
CDR3nt: TGTGCCATCAGTGAAGAGGCTCACACTGAAGCTTTCTTT

abundance: -
d_gene: -
v_gene: TRBV19
len: 13
j_gene: TRBJ1-2
CDR3aa: CASTTGYFYGYTF
CDR3nt: TGTGCCAGTACCACAGGGTATTTCTATGGCTACACCTTC

abundance: -
d_gene: -
v_gene: TRBV18
len: 15
j_gene: TRBJ1-5
CDR3aa: CASSPNFLNNQPQHF
CDR3nt: TGTGCCAGCTCACCAAATTTCCTCAACAATCAGCCCCAGCATTTT

abundance: -
d_gene: TRBD1
v_gene: TRBV4-1
len: 16
j_gene: TRBJ1-5
CDR3aa: CASSPRTGGVNQPQHF
CDR3nt: TGCGCCAGCAGCCCTCGGACAGGGGGTGTCAATCAGCCCCAGCATTTT

abundance: once
d_gene: -
v_gene: TRBV5-1
len: 17
j_gene: TRBJ1-1
CDR3aa: CASSSPPGGGLNTEAFF
CDR3nt: TGCGCCAGCAGCTCACCGCCGGGGGGGGGGTTGAACACTGAAGCTTTCTTT

abundance: -
d_gene: -
v_gene: TRBV6-6
len: 14
j_gene: TRBJ2-5
CDR3aa: CASSYGRGGETQYF
CDR3nt: TGTGCCAGCAGTTACGGCCGAGGAGGGGAGACCCAGTACTTC

abundance: -
d_gene: -
v_gene: TRBV6-1
len: 15
j_gene: TRBJ1-5
CDR3aa: CASSDWDGPNQPQHF
CDR3nt: TGTGCCAGCAGTGACTGGGACGGACCCAATCAGCCCCAGCATTTT

abundance: -
d_gene: -
v_gene: TRBV20-1
len: 12
j_gene: TRBJ1-2
CDR3aa: CSARGAGYGYTF
CDR3nt: TGCAGTGCTCGGGGGGCTGGGTATGGCTACACCTTC

abundance: few
d_gene: -
v_gene: TRBV18
len: 14
j_gene: TRBJ1-2
CDR3aa: CASSPGDTRYGYTF
CDR3nt: TGTGCCAGCTCACCGGGCGACACGCGCTATGGCTACACCTTC

abundance: once
d_gene: -
v_gene: TRBV7-9
len: 13
j_gene: TRBJ2-2
CDR3aa: CASSPFGTGELFF
CDR3nt: TGTGCCAGCAGCCCATTTGGCACCGGGGAGCTGTTTTTT

abundance: many
d_gene: TRBD1
v_gene: TRBV7-8
len: 18
j_gene: TRBJ2-7
CDR3aa: CASSPSGTGSPSSYEQYF
CDR3nt: TGTGCCAGCAGCCCTTCCGGGACAGGGTCCCCGAGCTCCTACGAGCAGTACTTC

abundance: -
d_gene: -
v_gene: TRBV28
len: 16
j_gene: TRBJ1-6
CDR3aa: CASSLFTDSYNSPLHF
CDR3nt: TGTGCCAGCAGTTTATTTACGGACAGTTATAATTCACCCCTCCACTTT

abundance: -
d_gene: -
v_gene: TRBV18
len: 16
j_gene: TRBJ1-2
CDR3aa: CASSPRSVGEKGGYTF
CDR3nt: TGTGCCAGCTCACCACGTTCGGTAGGAGAAAAAGGGGGCTACACCTTC

abundance: -
d_gene: TRBD1
v_gene: TRBV2
len: 12
j_gene: TRBJ2-1
CDR3aa: CASRGTGTQQFF
CDR3nt: TGTGCCAGCAGAGGGACAGGGACCCAGCAGTTCTTC

abundance: -
d_gene: -
v_gene: TRBV6-5
len: 14
j_gene: TRBJ2-2
CDR3aa: CASSYAANTGELFF
CDR3nt: TGTGCCAGCAGTTACGCAGCGAACACCGGGGAGCTGTTTTTT

abundance: -
d_gene: TRBD2
v_gene: TRBV7-8
len: 15
j_gene: TRBJ2-5
CDR3aa: CASSPNGGAGETQYF
CDR3nt: TGTGCCAGCAGCCCAAACGGGGGGGCCGGGGAGACCCAGTACTTC

abundance: -
d_gene: TRBD2
v_gene: TRBV20-1
len: 14
j_gene: TRBJ2-3
CDR3aa: CSARLAGGTDTQYF
CDR3nt: TGCAGTGCTAGGTTAGCGGGAGGTACAGATACGCAGTATTTT

abundance: -
d_gene: -
v_gene: TRBV2
len: 15
j_gene: TRBJ1-5
CDR3aa: CASSNRTGVDQPQHF
CDR3nt: TGTGCCAGCAGCAACAGAACGGGGGTTGATCAGCCCCAGCATTTT

abundance: -
d_gene: -
v_gene: TRBV20-1
len: 12
j_gene: TRBJ2-7
CDR3aa: CSAKDWAYEQYF
CDR3nt: TGCAGTGCTAAAGATTGGGCCTACGAGCAGTACTTC

abundance: few
d_gene: TRBD2
v_gene: TRBV20-1
len: 14
j_gene: TRBJ2-4
CDR3aa: CSASREAGKNIQYF
CDR3nt: TGCAGTGCTAGCCGGGAGGCCGGCAAAAACATTCAGTACTTC

abundance: -
d_gene: -
v_gene: TRBV10-3
len: 13
j_gene: TRBJ1-1
CDR3aa: CAISDRLNTEAFF
CDR3nt: TGTGCCATCAGTGACAGGCTGAACACTGAAGCTTTCTTT

abundance: few
d_gene: -
v_gene: TRBV27
len: 13
j_gene: TRBJ1-1
CDR3aa: CASRWGLNTEAFF
CDR3nt: TGTGCCTCCCGCTGGGGGCTGAACACTGAAGCTTTCTTT

abundance: -
d_gene: -
v_gene: TRBV6-1
len: 14
j_gene: TRBJ2-6
CDR3aa: CASIPSGGANVLTF
CDR3nt: TGTGCCAGCATCCCGAGCGGTGGGGCCAACGTCCTGACTTTC